A selection of T cell receptor beta chains follows, all from one sample in a study of blood T cell repertoires in COVID-19. Assay: immunoSEQ multiplex PCR; the TCRdb copy retains only in-frame clones and omits some. The sample carries tens of thousands of clones, around four fifths recorded once. Sequenced sample: peripheral blood. These receptors all stem from a human donor in a cohort sampled during active COVID-19. Both conserved end residues are part of each CDR3. The D gene is left open where the match is weak. Clone sizes are given selectively: once, few, many, or a class where the clone is expanded.

NA	NA	TRBJ1-4	TRBV6-5	TGTGCCAGCGCCCTACAGGGAAATAATGAAAAACTGTTTTTT	CASALQGNNEKLFF
NA	NA	TRBJ2-2	TRBV9	TGTGCCAGCATGCGTAACAGCAACACCGGGGAGCTGTTTTTT	CASMRNSNTGELFF
NA	NA	TRBJ2-4	TRBV7-9	TGTGCCAGCACCCCACGTTGGGAGACCAAAAACATTCAGTACTTC	CASTPRWETKNIQYF
TRBD2	NA	TRBJ2-5	TRBV3-1/TRBV3-2	TGTGCCAGCAGCCCCTATTCCACTAGCGGGCTTCAAGAGACCCAGTACTTC	CASSPYSTSGLQETQYF
NA	NA	TRBJ2-7	TRBV21-1	TGTGCCAGCAGCAAGGATAGACAGGGGTCCTACGAGCAGTACTTC	CASSKDRQGSYEQYF
TRBD1	NA	TRBJ2-4	TRBV25-1	TGTGCCAGCAGCGGACAGGGGAAAAGGGCCAAAAACATTCAGTACTTC	CASSGQGKRAKNIQYF
TRBD2	few	TRBJ2-5	TRBV29-1	TGCAGCGTGCGCAGACTAGCTCAGACCCAGTACTTC	CSVRRLAQTQYF
NA	NA	TRBJ1-2	TRBV3-1/TRBV3-2	TGTGCCAGCAGCCAAGATCTAGGGGGTTTAATTGGCTACACCTTC	CASSQDLGGLIGYTF
NA	NA	TRBJ1-2	TRBV21-1	TGTGCCAGCAGCAAAGGCAGGGGAAACTATGGCTACACCTTC	CASSKGRGNYGYTF
TRBD2	NA	TRBJ2-1	TRBV24-1	TGTGCCACCGCGTCTTCTAACTTACTAGCGGGACCCTACAATGAGCAGTTCTTC	CATASSNLLAGPYNEQFF